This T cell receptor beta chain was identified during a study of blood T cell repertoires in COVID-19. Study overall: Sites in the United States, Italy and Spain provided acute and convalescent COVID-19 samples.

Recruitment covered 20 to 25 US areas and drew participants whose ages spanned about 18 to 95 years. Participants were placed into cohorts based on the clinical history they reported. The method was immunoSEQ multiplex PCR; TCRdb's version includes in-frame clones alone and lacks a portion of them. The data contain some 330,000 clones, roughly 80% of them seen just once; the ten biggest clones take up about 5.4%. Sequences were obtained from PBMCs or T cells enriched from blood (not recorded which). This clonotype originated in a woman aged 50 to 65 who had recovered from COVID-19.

CDR3 DNA: TGTGCCAGCTCACCAACGGACATAGGGCAGCCCCAGCATTTT. It is translated as CASSPTDIGQPQHF. The chain carries TRBV18 and TRBJ1-5; perhaps TRBD1 as D (5 bases). The CDR3 covers 14 residues. Trimming removed 2 bases from V and 7 bases from J, with 12 bases in between. The germline V gene encodes CDR1 KGHSH and CDR2 LQKENI.